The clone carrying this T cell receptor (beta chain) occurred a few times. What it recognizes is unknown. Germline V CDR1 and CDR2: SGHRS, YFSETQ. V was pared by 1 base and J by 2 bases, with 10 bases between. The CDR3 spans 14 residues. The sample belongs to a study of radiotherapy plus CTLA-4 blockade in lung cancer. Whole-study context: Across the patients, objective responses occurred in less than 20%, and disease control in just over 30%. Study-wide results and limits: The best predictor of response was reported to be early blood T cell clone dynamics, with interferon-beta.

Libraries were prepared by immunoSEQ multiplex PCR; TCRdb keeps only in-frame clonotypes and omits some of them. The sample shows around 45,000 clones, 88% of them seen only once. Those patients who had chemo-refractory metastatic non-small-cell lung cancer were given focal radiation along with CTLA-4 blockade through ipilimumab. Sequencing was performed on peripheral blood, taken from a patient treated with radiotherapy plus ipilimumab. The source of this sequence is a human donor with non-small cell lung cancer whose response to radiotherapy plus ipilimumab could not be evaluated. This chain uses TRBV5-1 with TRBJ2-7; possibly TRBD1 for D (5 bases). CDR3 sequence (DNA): TGCGCCAGCAGCTTGTCAGACAGCCCCTACGAGCAGTACTTC. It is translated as CASSLSDSPYEQYF.